This T cell receptor (beta chain) is from a study of blood T cells in healthy people across ages. Looking at the study overall: Template-switching capture recovered about one barcoded beta molecule per two T cells.

The V gene end was trimmed by 0 bases and the J gene end by 11 bases; junction bases not matched to a gene: 11. The germline V gene encodes CDR1 SGDLS and CDR2 YYNGEE. This CDR3 region has 16 residues. A sample-barcoded 5' primer and a J-beta primer mix were used in a second PCR of roughly 7 to 11 cycles. TCRdb fed the 5' RACE reads into MiXCR, producing one record per CDR3 protein. The data show 1.5 million to 2 million distinct CDR3 sequences, around 50% seen once. The chain joins TRBV9 to TRBJ2-5, with 12 bases that match TRBD2. Input material: blood. This receptor was taken from a woman in her forties in good health. The CDR3 region is CASSVGTSGIYNEQYF. The CDR3 bases are TGTGCCAGCAGCGTAGGGACTAGCGGGATCTACAATGAGCAGTACTTC.